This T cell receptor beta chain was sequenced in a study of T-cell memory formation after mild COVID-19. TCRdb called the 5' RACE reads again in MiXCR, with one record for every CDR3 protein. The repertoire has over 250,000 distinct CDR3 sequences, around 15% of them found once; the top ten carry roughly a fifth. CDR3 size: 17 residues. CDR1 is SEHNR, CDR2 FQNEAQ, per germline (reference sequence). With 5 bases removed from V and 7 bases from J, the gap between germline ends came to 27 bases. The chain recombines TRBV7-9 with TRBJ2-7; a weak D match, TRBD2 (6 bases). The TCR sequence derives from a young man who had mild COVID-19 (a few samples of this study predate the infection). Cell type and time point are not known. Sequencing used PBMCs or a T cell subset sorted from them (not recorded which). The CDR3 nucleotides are TGTGCCAGCAGCGGCGGGGACCGCCGGACCTCATACAGGGAGCAGTACTTC. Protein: CASSGGDRRTSYREQYF.